This TCR beta chain was captured in a study of cytomegalovirus exposure and HLA in healthy donors. This CDR3 spans 14 amino acids. In germline, CDR1 is MNHEY, CDR2 SMNVEV (reference sequence). With V trimmed by 5 bases and J by 2 bases, 2 bases remained unmatched. To note about this clone: Its antigen is unknown.

Sequencing used immunoSEQ multiplex PCR; TCRdb keeps in-frame clones, though not all of them. The table lists 250,000 to 400,000 clones, 88% of them singletons. Regarding the study as a whole: Researchers counted around 180 TCR beta chains as cytomegalovirus-associated. Reports showed the classifier diagnosing cytomegalovirus status with high specificity and sensitivity. Rarity characterized most TCR sequences, yet some public TCRs appeared in many donors.

Sequencing was carried out using PBMCs. This clonotype originated in a man aged 25-45 years in good health and CMV-seronegative. The chain uses TRBV27 and TRBJ1-3; 8 bases agree with TRBD1. CDR3 amino acids: CASSLRGPGNTIYF. The CDR3 nucleotides read TGTGCCAGCAGTCTCAGGGGGCCTGGAAACACCATATATTTT.